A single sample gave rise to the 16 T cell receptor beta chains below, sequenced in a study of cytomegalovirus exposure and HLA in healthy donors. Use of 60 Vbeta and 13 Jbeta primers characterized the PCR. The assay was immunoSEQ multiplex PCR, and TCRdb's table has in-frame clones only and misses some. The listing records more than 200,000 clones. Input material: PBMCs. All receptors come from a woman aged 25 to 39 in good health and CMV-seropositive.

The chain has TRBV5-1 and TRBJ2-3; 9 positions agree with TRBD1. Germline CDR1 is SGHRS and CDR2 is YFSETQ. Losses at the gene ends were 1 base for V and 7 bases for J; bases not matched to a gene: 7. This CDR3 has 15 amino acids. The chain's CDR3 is CASSLYEQGAYTQYF. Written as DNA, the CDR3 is TGCGCCAGCAGCTTGTACGAACAGGGGGCTTATACGCAGTATTTT.

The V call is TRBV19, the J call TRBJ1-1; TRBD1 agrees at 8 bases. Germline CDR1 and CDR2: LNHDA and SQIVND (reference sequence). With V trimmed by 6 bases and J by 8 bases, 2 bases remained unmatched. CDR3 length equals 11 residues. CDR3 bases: TGTGCCAGTAGGGACAGGGAAGAAGCTTTCTTT. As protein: CASRDREEAFF.

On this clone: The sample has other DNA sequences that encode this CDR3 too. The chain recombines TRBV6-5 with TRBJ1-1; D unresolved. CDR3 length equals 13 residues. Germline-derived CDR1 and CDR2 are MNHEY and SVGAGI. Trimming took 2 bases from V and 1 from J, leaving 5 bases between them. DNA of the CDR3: TGTGCCAGCAGTTACGGCCGGAACACTGAAGCTTTCTTT. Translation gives CASSYGRNTEAFF.

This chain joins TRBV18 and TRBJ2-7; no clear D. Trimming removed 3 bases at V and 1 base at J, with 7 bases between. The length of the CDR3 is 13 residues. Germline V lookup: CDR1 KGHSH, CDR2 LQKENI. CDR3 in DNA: TGTGCCAGCTCACCGACAAGTTCCTACGAGCAGTACTTC. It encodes CASSPTSSYEQYF.

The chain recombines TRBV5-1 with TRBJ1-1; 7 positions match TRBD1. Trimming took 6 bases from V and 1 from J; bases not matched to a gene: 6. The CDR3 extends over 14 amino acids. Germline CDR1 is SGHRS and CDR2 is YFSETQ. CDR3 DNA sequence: TGCGCCAGCACCCCCAGGGGGGAGAACACTGAAGCTTTCTTT. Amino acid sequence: CASTPRGENTEAFF.

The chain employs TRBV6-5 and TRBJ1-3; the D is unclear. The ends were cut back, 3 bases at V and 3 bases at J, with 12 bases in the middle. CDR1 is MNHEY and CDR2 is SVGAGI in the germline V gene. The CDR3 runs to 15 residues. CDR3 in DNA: TGTGCCAGCAGTTATACTATCGAGTATGGAAACACCATATATTTT. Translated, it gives CASSYTIEYGNTIYF.

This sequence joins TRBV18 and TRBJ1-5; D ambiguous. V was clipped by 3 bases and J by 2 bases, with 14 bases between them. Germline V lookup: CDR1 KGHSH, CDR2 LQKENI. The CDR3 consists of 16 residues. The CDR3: CASSPPTTEGNQPQHF. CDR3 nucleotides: TGTGCCAGCTCACCTCCCACGACTGAGGGCAATCAGCCCCAGCATTTT.

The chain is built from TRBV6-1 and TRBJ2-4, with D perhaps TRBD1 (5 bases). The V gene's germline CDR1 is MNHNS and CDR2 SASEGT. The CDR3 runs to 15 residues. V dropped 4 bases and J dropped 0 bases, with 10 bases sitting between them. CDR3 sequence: CASSGQMLAKNIQYF. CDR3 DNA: TGTGCCAGCAGTGGACAGATGCTAGCCAAAAACATTCAGTACTTC.

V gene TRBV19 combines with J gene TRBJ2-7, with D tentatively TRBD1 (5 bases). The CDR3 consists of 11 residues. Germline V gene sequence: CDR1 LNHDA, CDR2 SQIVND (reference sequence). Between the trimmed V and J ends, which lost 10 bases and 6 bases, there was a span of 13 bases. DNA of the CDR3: TGTGCCACCAAGGGGATGGGCGAGCAGTACTTC. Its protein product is CATKGMGEQYF.

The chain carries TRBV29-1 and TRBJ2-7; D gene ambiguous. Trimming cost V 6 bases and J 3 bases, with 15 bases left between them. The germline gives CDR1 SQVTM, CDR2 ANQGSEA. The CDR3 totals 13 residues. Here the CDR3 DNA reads TGCAGCGTCTCTAATCGCTTGAACTACGAGCAGTACTTC. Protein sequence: CSVSNRLNYEQYF.

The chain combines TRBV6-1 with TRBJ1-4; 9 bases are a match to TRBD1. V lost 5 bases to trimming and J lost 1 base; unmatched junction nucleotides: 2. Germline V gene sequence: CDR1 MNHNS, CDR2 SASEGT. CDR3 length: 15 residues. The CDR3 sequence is CASSSTGGTNEKLFF. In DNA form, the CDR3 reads TGTGCCAGCAGTTCGACAGGGGGAACTAATGAAAAACTGTTTTTT.

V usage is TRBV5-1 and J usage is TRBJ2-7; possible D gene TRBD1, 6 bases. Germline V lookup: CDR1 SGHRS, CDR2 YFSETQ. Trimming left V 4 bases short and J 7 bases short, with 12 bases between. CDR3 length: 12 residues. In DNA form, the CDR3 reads TGCGCCAGCAGCCTACAGGGTGGGGAGCAGTACTTC. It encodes CASSLQGGEQYF.

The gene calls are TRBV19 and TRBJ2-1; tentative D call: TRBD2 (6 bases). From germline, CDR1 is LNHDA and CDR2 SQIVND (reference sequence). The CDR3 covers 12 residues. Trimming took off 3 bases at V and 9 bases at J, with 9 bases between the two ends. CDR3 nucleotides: TGTGCCAGTAGTATTGGGGGAGGTGAGCAGTTCTTC. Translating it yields CASSIGGGEQFF.

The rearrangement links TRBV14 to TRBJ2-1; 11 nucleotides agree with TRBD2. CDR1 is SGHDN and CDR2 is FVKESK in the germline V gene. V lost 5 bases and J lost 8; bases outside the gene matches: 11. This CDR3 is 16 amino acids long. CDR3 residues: CASSSWASGRSDEQFF. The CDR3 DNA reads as TGTGCCAGCAGCTCCTGGGCTAGCGGGAGGTCGGATGAGCAGTTCTTC.

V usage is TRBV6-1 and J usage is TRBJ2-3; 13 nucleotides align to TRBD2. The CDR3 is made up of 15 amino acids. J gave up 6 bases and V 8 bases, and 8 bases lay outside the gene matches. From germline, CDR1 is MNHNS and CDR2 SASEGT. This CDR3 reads CASRSGLAGWDTQYF. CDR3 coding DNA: TGTGCCAGCCGCTCGGGACTAGCGGGGTGGGATACGCAGTATTTT.

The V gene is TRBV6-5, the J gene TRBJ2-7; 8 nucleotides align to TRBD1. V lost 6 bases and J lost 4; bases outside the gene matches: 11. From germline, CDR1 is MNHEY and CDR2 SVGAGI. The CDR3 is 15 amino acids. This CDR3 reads CASSSLDRAAYEQYF. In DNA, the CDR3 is TGTGCCAGCAGCTCCTTGGACAGGGCCGCTTACGAGCAGTACTTC.